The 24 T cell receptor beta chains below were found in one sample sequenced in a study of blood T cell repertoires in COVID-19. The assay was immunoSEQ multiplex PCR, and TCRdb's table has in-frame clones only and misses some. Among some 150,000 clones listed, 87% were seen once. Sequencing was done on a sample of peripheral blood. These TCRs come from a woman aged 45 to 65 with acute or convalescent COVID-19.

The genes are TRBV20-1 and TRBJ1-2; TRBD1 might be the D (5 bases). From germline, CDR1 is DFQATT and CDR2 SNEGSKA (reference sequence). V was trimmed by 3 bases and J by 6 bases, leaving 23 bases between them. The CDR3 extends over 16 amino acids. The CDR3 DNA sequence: TGCAGTGCTAGTTCTGGTGGCGGGGCCCTTATTGATGGCTACACCTTC. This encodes CSASSGGGALIDGYTF.

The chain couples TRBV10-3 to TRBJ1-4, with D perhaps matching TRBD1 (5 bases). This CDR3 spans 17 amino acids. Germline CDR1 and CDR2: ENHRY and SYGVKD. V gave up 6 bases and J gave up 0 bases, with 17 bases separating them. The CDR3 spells CAIRGPPGNTTNEKLFF. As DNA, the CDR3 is TGTGCCATCAGGGGTCCCCCAGGGAATACAACTAATGAAAAACTGTTTTTT.

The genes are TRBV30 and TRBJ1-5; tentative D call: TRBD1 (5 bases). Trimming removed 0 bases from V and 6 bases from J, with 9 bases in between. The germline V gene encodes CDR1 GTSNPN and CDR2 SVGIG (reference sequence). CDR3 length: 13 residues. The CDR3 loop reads CAWSVIDSQPQHF. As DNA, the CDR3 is TGTGCCTGGAGTGTAATAGACAGTCAGCCCCAGCATTTT.

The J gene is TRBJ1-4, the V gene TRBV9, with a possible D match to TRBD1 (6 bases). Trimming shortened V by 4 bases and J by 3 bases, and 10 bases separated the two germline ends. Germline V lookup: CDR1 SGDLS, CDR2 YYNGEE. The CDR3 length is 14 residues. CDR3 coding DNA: TGTGCCAGCAGCCCGCGGACAGCTAATGAAAAACTGTTTTTT. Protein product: CASSPRTANEKLFF.

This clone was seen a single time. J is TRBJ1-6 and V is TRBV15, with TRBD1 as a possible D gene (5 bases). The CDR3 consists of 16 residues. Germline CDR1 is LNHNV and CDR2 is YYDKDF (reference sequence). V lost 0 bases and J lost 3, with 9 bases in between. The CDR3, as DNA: TGTGCCACCAGCAGAGATCTAGGACACTATAATTCACCCCTCCACTTT. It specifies CATSRDLGHYNSPLHF.

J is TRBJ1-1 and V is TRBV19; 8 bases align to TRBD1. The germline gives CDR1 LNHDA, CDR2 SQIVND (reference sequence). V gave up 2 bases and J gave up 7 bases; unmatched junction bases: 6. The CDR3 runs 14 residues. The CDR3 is CASSIQGARGEAFF. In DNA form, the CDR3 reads TGTGCCAGTAGTATACAGGGGGCAAGGGGTGAAGCTTTCTTT.

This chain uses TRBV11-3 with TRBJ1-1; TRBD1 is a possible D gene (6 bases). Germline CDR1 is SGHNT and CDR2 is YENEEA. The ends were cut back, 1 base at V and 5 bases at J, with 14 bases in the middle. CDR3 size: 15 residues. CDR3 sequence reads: CASSLGGGRGTEAFF. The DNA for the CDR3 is TGTGCCAGCAGCTTAGGGGGTGGAAGGGGGACTGAAGCTTTCTTT.

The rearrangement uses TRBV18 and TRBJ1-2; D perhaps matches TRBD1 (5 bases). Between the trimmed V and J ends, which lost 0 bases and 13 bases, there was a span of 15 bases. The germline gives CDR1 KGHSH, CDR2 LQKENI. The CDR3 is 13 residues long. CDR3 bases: TGTGCCAGCTCACCACCGGGGGGGGGAGACTCCACCTTC. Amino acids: CASSPPGGGDSTF.

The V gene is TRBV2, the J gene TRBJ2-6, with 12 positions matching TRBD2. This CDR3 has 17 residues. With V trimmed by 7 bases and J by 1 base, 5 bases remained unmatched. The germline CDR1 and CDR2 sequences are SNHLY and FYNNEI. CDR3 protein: CASNAGTSGSGANVLTF. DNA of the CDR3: TGTGCCAGCAACGCCGGGACTAGCGGGTCTGGGGCCAACGTCCTGACTTTC.

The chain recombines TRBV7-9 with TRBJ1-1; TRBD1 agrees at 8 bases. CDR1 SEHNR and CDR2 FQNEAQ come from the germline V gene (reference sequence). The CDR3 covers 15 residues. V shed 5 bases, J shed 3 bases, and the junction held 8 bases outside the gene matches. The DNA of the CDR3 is TGTGCCAGCAGCCCACAACAGGGGGACCACACTGAAGCTTTCTTT. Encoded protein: CASSPQQGDHTEAFF.

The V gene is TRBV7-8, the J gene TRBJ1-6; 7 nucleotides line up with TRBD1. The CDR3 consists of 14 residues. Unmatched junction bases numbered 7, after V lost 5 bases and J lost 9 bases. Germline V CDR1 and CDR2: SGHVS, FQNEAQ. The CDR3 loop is CASSNRQGVSPLHF. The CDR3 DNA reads TGTGCCAGCAGCAACCGACAGGGAGTTTCACCCCTCCACTTT.

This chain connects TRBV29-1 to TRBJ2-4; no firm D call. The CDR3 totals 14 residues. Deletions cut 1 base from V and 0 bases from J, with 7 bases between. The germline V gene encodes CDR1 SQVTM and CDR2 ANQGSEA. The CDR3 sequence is CSVEVTGAKNIQYF. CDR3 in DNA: TGCAGCGTTGAAGTGACTGGAGCCAAAAACATTCAGTACTTC.

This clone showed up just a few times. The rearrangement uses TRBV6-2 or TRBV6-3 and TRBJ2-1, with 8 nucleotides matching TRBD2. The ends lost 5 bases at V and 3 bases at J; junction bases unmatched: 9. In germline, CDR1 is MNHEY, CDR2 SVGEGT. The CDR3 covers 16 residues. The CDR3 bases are TGTGCCAGCAGTGACACTCCAACTAGCGGCTACAATGAGCAGTTCTTC. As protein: CASSDTPTSGYNEQFF.

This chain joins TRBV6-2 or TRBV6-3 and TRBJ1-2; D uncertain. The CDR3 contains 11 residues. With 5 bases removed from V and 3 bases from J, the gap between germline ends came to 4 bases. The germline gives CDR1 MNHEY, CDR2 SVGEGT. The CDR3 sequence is CASSRDYGYTF. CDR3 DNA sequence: TGTGCCAGCAGTCGGGACTATGGCTACACCTTC.

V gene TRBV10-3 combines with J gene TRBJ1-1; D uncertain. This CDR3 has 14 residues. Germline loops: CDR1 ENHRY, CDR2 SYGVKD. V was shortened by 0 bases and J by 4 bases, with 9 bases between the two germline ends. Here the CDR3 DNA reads TGTGCCATCAGTGAGTCCCAGGTGACCACTGAAGCTTTCTTT. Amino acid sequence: CAISESQVTTEAFF.

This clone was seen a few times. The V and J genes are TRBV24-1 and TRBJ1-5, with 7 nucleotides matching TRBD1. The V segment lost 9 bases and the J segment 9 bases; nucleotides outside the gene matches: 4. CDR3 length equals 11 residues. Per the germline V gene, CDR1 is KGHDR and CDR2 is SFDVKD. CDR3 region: CATGDSLPQHF. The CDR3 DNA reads TGTGCCACCGGGGACAGTCTGCCCCAGCATTTT.

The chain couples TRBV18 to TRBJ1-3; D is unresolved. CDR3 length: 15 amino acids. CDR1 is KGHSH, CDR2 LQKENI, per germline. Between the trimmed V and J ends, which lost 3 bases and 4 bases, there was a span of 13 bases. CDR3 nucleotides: TGTGCCAGCTCACCGGCGGGCCGGGAGGGAAACACCATATATTTT. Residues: CASSPAGREGNTIYF. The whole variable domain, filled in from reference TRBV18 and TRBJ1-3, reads NAGVMQNPRHLVRRRGQEARLRCSPMKGHSHVYWYRQLPEEGLKFMVYLQKENIIDESGMPKERFSAEFPKEGPSILRIQQVVRGDSAAYFCASSPAGREGNTIYFGEGSWLTVV.

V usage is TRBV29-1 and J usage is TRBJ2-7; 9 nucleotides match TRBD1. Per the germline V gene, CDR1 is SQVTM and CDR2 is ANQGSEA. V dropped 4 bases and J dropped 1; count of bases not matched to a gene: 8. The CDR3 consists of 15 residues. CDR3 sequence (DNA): TGCAGCGTTGTGGAGTCGGACAGGGGATCCTACGAGCAGTACTTC. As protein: CSVVESDRGSYEQYF.

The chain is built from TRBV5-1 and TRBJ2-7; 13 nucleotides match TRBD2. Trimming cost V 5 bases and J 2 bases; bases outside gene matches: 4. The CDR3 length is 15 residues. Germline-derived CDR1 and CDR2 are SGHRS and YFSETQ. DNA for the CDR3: TGCGCCAGCAGACCAACTAGCGGGGGGGCCTACGAGCAGTACTTC. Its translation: CASRPTSGGAYEQYF.

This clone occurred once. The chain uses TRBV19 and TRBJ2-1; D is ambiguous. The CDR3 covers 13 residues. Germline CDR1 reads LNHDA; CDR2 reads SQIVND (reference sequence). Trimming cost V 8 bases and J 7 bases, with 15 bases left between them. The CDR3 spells CASQLVNSNEQFF. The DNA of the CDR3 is TGTGCCAGTCAGCTAGTTAATTCGAATGAGCAGTTCTTC.

The CDR3 DNA sequence: TGTGCCAGCAGTTTAATGGAGGGCACTGAAGCTTTCTTT. Translated: CASSLMEGTEAFF. The rearrangement links TRBV27 to TRBJ1-1; no clear D. The CDR3 has 13 residues. Per the germline V gene, CDR1 is MNHEY and CDR2 is SMNVEV (reference sequence). The V gene lost 2 bases and the J gene lost 4 bases, with 8 bases spanning the gap.

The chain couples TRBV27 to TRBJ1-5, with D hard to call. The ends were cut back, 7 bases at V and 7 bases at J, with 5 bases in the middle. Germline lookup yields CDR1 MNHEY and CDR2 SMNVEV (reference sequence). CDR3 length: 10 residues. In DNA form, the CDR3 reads TGTGCCAGCAATAGACAGCCCCAGCATTTT. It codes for CASNRQPQHF.

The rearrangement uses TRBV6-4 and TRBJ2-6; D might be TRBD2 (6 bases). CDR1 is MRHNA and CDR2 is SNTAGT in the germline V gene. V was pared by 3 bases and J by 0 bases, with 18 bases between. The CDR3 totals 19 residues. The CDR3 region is CASSEGGWKLPSGANVLTF. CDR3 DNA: TGTGCCAGCAGTGAAGGAGGGTGGAAGTTACCCTCTGGGGCCAACGTCCTGACTTTC.

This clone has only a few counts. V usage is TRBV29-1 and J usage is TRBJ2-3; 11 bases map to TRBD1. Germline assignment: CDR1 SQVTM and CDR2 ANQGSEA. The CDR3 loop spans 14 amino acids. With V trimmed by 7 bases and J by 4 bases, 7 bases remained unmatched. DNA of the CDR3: TGCAGCGCTGGGGACAGGGGGTCGGCAGATACGCAGTATTTT. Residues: CSAGDRGSADTQYF.